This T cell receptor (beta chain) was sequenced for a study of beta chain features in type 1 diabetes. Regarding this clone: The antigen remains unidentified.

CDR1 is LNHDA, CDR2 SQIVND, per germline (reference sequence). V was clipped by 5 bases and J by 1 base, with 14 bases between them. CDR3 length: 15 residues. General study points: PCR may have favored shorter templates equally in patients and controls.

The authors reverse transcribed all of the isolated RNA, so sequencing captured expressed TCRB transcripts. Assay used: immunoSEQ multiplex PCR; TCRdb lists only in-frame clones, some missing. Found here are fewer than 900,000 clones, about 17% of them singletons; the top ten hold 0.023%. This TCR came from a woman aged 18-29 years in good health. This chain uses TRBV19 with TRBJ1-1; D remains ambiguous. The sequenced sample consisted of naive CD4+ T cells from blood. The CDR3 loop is CASSWLGEANTEAFF. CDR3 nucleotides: TGTGCCAGTAGTTGGTTAGGCGAAGCGAACACTGAAGCTTTCTTT. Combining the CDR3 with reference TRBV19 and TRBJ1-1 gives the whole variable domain DGGITQSPKYLFRKEGQNVTLSCEQNLNHDAMYWYRQDPGQGLRLIYYSQIVNDFQKGDIAEGYSVSREKKESFPLTVTSAQKNPTAFYLCASSWLGEANTEAFFGQGTRLTVV.